The 16 T cell receptor beta chains listed next were all sequenced from one sample in a study of blood T cell repertoires in COVID-19. Generated by immunoSEQ multiplex PCR, the TCRdb table keeps only in-frame clones and is missing some. The table has 180,000 or so clones, 70% to 90% seen once. Sequencing was performed on peripheral blood. These receptors were obtained from a woman aged 80 or over with acute or convalescent COVID-19.

V gene TRBV7-2 combines with J gene TRBJ2-3; D gene ambiguous. The V and J ends lost 3 bases and 0 bases respectively, with 7 bases between them. The CDR3 has 14 amino acids. In germline, CDR1 is SGHTA, CDR2 FQGNSA. CDR3: CASSFRRSTDTQYF. CDR3 nucleotide sequence: TGTGCCAGCAGCTTCCGGCGGAGCACAGATACGCAGTATTTT.

DNA of the CDR3: TGTGCCAGCAGCACTGCGACAGGGGATCAAGAGACCCAGTACTTC. Translating gives CASSTATGDQETQYF. The rearrangement joins TRBV5-4 to TRBJ2-5, with 8 bases that match TRBD1. Unmatched junction bases numbered 7, after V lost 4 bases and J lost 2 bases. The length of the CDR3 is 15 residues. CDR1 is SGHNT and CDR2 is YYREEE in the germline V gene (reference sequence).

The V call is TRBV5-4, the J call TRBJ2-1; 8 nucleotides match TRBD1. Germline CDR1 reads SGHNT; CDR2 reads YYREEE (reference sequence). The CDR3 consists of 15 residues. V was pared by 0 bases and J by 1 base, with 0 bases of the junction left unmatched. The CDR3 DNA reads as TGTGCCAGCAGCTTGGGACAGGGGTCCTACAATGAGCAGTTCTTC. It is translated as CASSLGQGSYNEQFF.

The chain has TRBV5-1 and TRBJ1-1; a possible D gene is TRBD1 (5 bases). Trimming stripped 3 bases from V and 5 bases from J, with 17 bases between. The length of the CDR3 is 15 residues. The germline V gene encodes CDR1 SGHRS and CDR2 YFSETQ. As DNA, the CDR3 is TGCGCCAGCAGCTCCGGGTTGATCGGGGGGACTGAAGCTTTCTTT. Translation: CASSSGLIGGTEAFF.

This clone was counted between two and nine times. The rearrangement joins TRBV3-1 (or the pseudogene TRBV3-2) to TRBJ1-1; D gene ambiguous. V lost 1 base to trimming and J lost 4 bases, with 13 bases between them. Germline V gene data show CDR1 as LGHDT and CDR2 as YNNKEL (reference sequence). CDR3 length: 15 amino acids. DNA for the CDR3: TGTGCCAGCAGCCAAGGTACCGGGAAAACCACTGAAGCTTTCTTT. Protein product: CASSQGTGKTTEAFF.

The V call is TRBV3-1 (or the pseudogene TRBV3-2), the J call TRBJ2-7; the D is unclear. CDR3 length equals 11 residues. CDR1 and CDR2 from the germline V gene are LGHDT and YNNKEL (reference sequence). V lost 2 bases to trimming and J lost 5 bases, with 4 bases between them. CDR3 nucleotides: TGTGCCAGCAGCCAACGGGACGAGCAGTACTTC. It encodes CASSQRDEQYF.

The gene calls are TRBV7-2 and TRBJ2-5; 7 positions match TRBD2. V gave up 1 base and J gave up 4 bases; unmatched junction bases: 6. The CDR3 has 15 amino acids. Germline assignment: CDR1 SGHTA and CDR2 FQGNSA. The CDR3 region is CASSLDAGVGETQYF. The CDR3 DNA reads as TGTGCCAGCAGCTTAGATGCGGGAGTGGGAGAGACCCAGTACTTC.

The chain combines TRBV18 with TRBJ2-7; D gene ambiguous. Germline V gene data show CDR1 as KGHSH and CDR2 as LQKENI. This CDR3 region has 12 residues. Trimming took 3 bases from V and 7 from J, leaving 10 bases between them. CDR3 DNA sequence: TGTGCCAGCTCACCGCAGTTCGGGGAGCAGTACTTC. As protein: CASSPQFGEQYF.

The V gene is TRBV6-6, the J gene TRBJ1-4; D gene ambiguous. The germline V gene has CDR1 MNHNY and CDR2 SVGAGI (reference sequence). V lost 6 bases to trimming and J lost 6 bases, with 11 bases between them. CDR3 length: 13 residues. This CDR3 is CASRDGEYEKLFF. For the CDR3, the DNA is TGTGCCAGCAGGGACGGGGAGTATGAAAAACTGTTTTTT.

V is TRBV7-8 and J is TRBJ1-1; 7 positions match TRBD1. Losses at the gene ends were 1 base for V and 5 bases for J; bases not matched to a gene: 10. Germline CDR1 and CDR2: SGHVS and FQNEAQ. The CDR3 runs to 16 residues. For the CDR3, the DNA is TGTGCCAGCAGCTTAGGTGATAGGGGGCGATCTACTGAAGCTTTCTTT. Protein sequence: CASSLGDRGRSTEAFF.

The chain combines TRBV6-6 with TRBJ2-3; 7 bases align to TRBD1. Looked up from germline, CDR1 is MNHNY and CDR2 is SVGAGI (reference sequence). The CDR3 extends over 14 amino acids. The junction had 8 bases not matched to a gene; V was cut back by 10 bases and J by 1 base. The CDR3 region has the DNA TGTGCCACCACGGACAGGTTGGGCACAGATACGCAGTATTTT. Translated: CATTDRLGTDTQYF.

The chain links TRBV11-3 to TRBJ2-1, with TRBD2 identical over 13 bases. Trimming at V came to 5 bases and at J to 0 bases, leaving 7 bases not matched to a gene. The CDR3 has 18 amino acids. The germline gives CDR1 SGHNT, CDR2 YENEEA. CDR3 nucleotides: TGTGCCAGCAGCCAACTAGCGGGAGGGCCCGGCTCCTACAATGAGCAGTTCTTC. This codes for CASSQLAGGPGSYNEQFF.

The chain is built from TRBV5-4 and TRBJ2-1; 9 bases are shared with TRBD2. This CDR3 is 14 amino acids long. CDR1 and CDR2 (germline): SGHNT, YYREEE (reference sequence). V lost 2 bases, J lost 9 bases, and 6 bases stayed unmatched. CDR3 amino acids: CASSFRGRGAEQFF. The CDR3 DNA reads TGTGCCAGCAGCTTCCGCGGGAGGGGGGCTGAGCAGTTCTTC.

This clone was detected a few times. This chain links TRBV28 with TRBJ1-2; 8 nucleotides align to TRBD1. V lost 8 bases and J lost 5; bases outside the gene matches: 13. Germline lookup yields CDR1 MDHEN and CDR2 SYDVKM. The CDR3 loop spans 15 amino acids. The CDR3 sequence: CASPQDRGRPYGYTF. The DNA of the CDR3 is TGTGCCAGCCCGCAAGACAGGGGACGCCCGTATGGCTACACCTTC.

The V gene is TRBV29-1, the J gene TRBJ1-3, with 7 positions matching TRBD1. The CDR3 runs to 14 residues. Unmatched junction bases numbered 5, after V lost 6 bases and J lost 0 bases. Germline V gene lookup returns CDR1 SQVTM and CDR2 ANQGSEA. As DNA, the CDR3 is TGCAGCGTATTACAGGGGATCTCTGGAAACACCATATATTTT. It codes for CSVLQGISGNTIYF.

The rearrangement uses TRBV28 and TRBJ2-5; tentative D call: TRBD2 (5 bases). V was cut by 2 bases and J by 4 bases, with 14 bases left in between. There are 15 residues in the CDR3. Germline assignment: CDR1 MDHEN and CDR2 SYDVKM. The CDR3 nucleotides are TGTGCCAGCAGTTTAGGCCCGCTAGAGGGAGAGACCCAGTACTTC. This translates into CASSLGPLEGETQYF.